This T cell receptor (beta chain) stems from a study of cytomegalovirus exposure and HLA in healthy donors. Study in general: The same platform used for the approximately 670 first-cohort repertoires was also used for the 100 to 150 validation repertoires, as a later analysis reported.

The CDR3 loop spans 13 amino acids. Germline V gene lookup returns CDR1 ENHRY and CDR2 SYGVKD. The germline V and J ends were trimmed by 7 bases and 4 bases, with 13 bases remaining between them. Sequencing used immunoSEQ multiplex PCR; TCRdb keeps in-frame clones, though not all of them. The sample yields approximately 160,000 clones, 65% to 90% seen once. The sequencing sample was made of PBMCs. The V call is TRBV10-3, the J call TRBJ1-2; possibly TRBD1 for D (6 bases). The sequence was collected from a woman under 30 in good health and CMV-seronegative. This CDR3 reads CAIMDSRTYGYTF. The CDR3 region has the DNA TGTGCCATCATGGACAGCCGCACCTATGGCTACACCTTC.